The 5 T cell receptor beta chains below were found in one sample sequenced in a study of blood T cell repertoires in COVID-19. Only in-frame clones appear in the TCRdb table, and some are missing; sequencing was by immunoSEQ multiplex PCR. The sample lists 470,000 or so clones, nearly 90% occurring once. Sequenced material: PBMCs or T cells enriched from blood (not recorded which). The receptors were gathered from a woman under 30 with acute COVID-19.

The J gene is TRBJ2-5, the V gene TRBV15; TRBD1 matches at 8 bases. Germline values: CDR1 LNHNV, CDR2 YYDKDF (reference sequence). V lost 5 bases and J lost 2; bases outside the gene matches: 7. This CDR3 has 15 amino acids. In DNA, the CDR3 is TGTGCCACCAGCCCGGGACAGGACGAACAAGAGACCCAGTACTTC. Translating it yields CATSPGQDEQETQYF.

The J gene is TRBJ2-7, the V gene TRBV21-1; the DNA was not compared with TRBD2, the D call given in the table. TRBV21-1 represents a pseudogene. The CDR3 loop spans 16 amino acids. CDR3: CASSNRLIAGPYEQYF. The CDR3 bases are TGTGCCAGCAGCAACCGGCTCATAGCGGGTCCCTACGAGCAGTACTTC.

The CDR3 reads CASRGQGSSTEAFF. CDR3 nucleotides: TGCGCCAGCAGAGGACAGGGGTCTAGCACTGAAGCTTTCTTT. The chain is built from TRBV10-1 and TRBJ1-1, with 9 bases that match TRBD1. From germline, CDR1 is WNHNN and CDR2 SYGVQD (reference sequence). There are 14 residues in the CDR3. J was trimmed by 4 bases and V by 6 bases; bases with no gene match: 6.

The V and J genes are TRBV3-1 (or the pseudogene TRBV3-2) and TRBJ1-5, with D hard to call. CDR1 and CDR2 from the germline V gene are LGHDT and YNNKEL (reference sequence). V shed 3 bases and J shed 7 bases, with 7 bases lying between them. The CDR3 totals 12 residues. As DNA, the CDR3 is TGTGCCAGCAGCCAGGGGAGACAGCCCCAGCATTTT. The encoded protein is CASSQGRQPQHF.

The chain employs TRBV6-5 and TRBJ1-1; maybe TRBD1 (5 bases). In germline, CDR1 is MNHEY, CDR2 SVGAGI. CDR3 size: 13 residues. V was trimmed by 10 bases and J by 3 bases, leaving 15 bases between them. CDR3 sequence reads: CATLSRDDTEAFF. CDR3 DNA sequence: TGTGCCACGTTATCCAGGGATGACACTGAAGCTTTCTTT.